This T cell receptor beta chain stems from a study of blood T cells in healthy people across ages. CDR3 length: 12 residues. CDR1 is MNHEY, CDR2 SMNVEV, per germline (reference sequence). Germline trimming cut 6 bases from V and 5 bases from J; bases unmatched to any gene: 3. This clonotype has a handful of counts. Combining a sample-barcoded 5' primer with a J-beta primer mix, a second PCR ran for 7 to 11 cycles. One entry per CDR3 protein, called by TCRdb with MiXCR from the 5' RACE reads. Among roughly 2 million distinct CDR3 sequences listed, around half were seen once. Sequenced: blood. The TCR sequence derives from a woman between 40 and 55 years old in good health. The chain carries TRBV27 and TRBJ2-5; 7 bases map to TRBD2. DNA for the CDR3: TGTGCCAGCAGGGGGGGGTTTGAGACCCAGTACTTC. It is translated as CASRGGFETQYF.